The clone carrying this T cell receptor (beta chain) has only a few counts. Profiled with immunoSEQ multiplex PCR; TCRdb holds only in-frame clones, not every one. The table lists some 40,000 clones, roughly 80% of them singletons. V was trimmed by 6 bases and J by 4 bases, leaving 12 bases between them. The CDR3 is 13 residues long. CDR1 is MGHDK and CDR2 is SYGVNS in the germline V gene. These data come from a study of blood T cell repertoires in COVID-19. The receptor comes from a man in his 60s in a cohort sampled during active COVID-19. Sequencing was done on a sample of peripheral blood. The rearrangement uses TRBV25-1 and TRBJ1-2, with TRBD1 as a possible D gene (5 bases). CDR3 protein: CASSGGPGYGYTF. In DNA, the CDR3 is TGTGCCAGCAGCGGGGGACCGGGCTATGGCTACACCTTC.